Below, one TCR beta chain is given with its context. Its antigen is currently unknown. Germline assignment: CDR1 MNHNS and CDR2 SASEGT. Trimming took off 6 bases at V and 9 bases at J, with 12 bases between the two ends. The CDR3 covers 12 residues. The PCR had 60 Vbeta and 13 Jbeta primers. The repertoire was sequenced with immunoSEQ multiplex PCR; TCRdb's copy has only in-frame clones and lacks some. The sample holds around 90,000 clones, approximately 56% seen once. This sample was taken from a study of cytomegalovirus exposure and HLA in healthy donors. Overall study results and limits: It is likely that the observed cluster of highly shared sequence variants was a sequencing artifact. DRB1 had the most TCR associations and HLA-C the fewest, a later analysis found, with rates varying by HLA locus.

This TCR came from a woman aged 25-40 years in good health and CMV-seropositive. Specimen: PBMCs. V gene TRBV6-1 combines with J gene TRBJ1-5, with D hard to call. CDR3 in amino acids: CASRGANGPQHF. The CDR3 nucleotides read TGTGCCAGCAGAGGAGCCAACGGGCCCCAGCATTTT.